These T cell receptor beta chains were read from a single sample in a study of T cell responses to AZD1222 COVID-19 vaccine. Generated by immunoSEQ multiplex PCR, the TCRdb table keeps only in-frame clones and is missing some. This table holds 90,000 to 130,000 clones, roughly four fifths found once. The sample here was peripheral blood, taken on day 0 of AZD1222 vaccination. The receptors were sampled from an adult in good health. The CDR3 runs from the conserved cysteine through the conserved F or W. Fields, in order: J gene, D gene, clone size, V gene, CDR3 DNA, CDR3 protein. D genes are given only for firm matches. Only some rows state a clone size, as once, few, many or a class for expanded clones.

TRBJ1-1	-	-	TRBV3-1/TRBV3-2	TGTGCCAGCAGCCCAAACACCGCACGTCGAAGCGCTTTCTTT	CASSPNTARRSAFF
TRBJ2-7	TRBD1	-	TRBV7-2	TGTGCCAGCAGCTTAGGACAGGGGGCGGTCGAGCAGTACTTC	CASSLGQGAVEQYF
TRBJ2-1	-	-	TRBV7-2	TGTGCCAGCAGCTTAACTGGGTTATTGCAGTTCTTC	CASSLTGLLQFF
TRBJ1-1	-	-	TRBV5-8	TGTGCCAGCAGCTTCATAAGAAAAGCTTTCTTT	CASSFIRKAFF
TRBJ1-2	-	once	TRBV18	TGTGCCAGCTCACCGTCGGGGGATGGCTACACCTTC	CASSPSGDGYTF
TRBJ2-6	TRBD1	few	TRBV10-3	TGTGCCATCAGTTCCGGACAGGGGAGAAGCTCTGGGGCCAACGTCCTGACTTTC	CAISSGQGRSSGANVLTF
TRBJ2-4	-	-	TRBV3-1/TRBV3-2	TGTGCCAGCAGCCAAGAGGGCCTAGCAAACATTCAGTACTTC	CASSQEGLANIQYF
TRBJ2-2	-	-	TRBV18	TGTGCCAGCTCACAGTCCCTCACCGGGGAGCTGTTTTTT	CASSQSLTGELFF
TRBJ2-5	-	once	TRBV7-2	TGTGCCAGCAGCTTAGCGTTGGCCAAAGAGACCCAGTACTTC	CASSLALAKETQYF
TRBJ2-5	-	once	TRBV5-1	TGCGCCAGCAGCTTAACCCGGGGGCAAGAGACCCAGTACTTC	CASSLTRGQETQYF
TRBJ2-1	-	-	TRBV6-9	TGTGCCAGCAGTTACGGCCAGGGGCTCGGCAATGAGCAGTTCTTC	CASSYGQGLGNEQFF
TRBJ1-5	-	-	TRBV5-1	TGCGCCAGCAGCCCTGGGGACCATAGCAATCAGCCCCAGCATTTT	CASSPGDHSNQPQHF
TRBJ2-1	-	-	TRBV5-1	TGCGCCAGCAGCTTACAGGCCAATGAGCAGTTCTTC	CASSLQANEQFF
TRBJ1-6	-	-	TRBV6-4	TGTGCCAGCAGTGAAATAGATAATTCACCCCTCCACTTT	CASSEIDNSPLHF
TRBJ2-1	TRBD2	-	TRBV6-5	TGTGCCAGCAACCCGGGACTAGCCTCTCGGAATGAGCAGTTCTTC	CASNPGLASRNEQFF
TRBJ1-2	TRBD1	-	TRBV18	TGTGCCAGCTCACCATTCCTTACAGGGGATGGCTACACCTTC	CASSPFLTGDGYTF
TRBJ1-1	-	-	TRBV18	TGTGCCAGCTCACCAGAGAACACTGAAGCTTTCTTT	CASSPENTEAFF
TRBJ1-1	-	-	TRBV10-3	TGTGCCATCAGTGAACAACAGGGGAACACTGAAGCTTTCTTT	CAISEQQGNTEAFF